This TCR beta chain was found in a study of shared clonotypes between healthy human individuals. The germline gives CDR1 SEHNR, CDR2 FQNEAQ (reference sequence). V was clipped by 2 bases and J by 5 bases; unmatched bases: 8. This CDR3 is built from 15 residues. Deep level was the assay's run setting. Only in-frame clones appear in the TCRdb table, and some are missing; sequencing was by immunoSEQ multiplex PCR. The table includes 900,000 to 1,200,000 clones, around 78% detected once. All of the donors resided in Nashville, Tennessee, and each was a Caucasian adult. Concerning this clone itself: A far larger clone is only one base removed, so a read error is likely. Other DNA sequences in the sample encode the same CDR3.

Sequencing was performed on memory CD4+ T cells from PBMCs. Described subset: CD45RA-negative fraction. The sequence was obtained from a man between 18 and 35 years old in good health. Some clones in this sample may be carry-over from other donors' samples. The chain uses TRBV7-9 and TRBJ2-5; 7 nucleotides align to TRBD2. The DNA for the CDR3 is TGTGCCAGCAGCTTACGAGGTCGCGGGAGCGAGACCCAGTACTTC. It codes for CASSLRGRGSETQYF.